Each of the 30 T cell receptor beta chains below was sequenced from the same sample in a study of cytomegalovirus exposure and HLA in healthy donors. The primer mix had 60 Vbeta and 13 Jbeta primers. The protocol was immunoSEQ multiplex PCR, while the TCRdb copy is restricted to in-frame clones and leaves out a portion. Of more than 120,000 clones listed, roughly 80% are singletons. Material: PBMCs. All receptors derive from a woman aged 25 to 45 in good health and CMV-seronegative.

The chain combines TRBV19 with TRBJ2-5; 13 positions match TRBD2. J was trimmed by 5 bases and V by 4 bases; bases with no gene match: 4. The CDR3 spans 15 residues. Germline CDR1 LNHDA, CDR2 SQIVND (reference sequence). CDR3 loop: CASSRLAGGVETQYF. The CDR3 DNA is TGTGCCAGTAGTAGACTAGCGGGGGGCGTGGAGACCCAGTACTTC. Variable domain in full (rest from reference TRBV19 and TRBJ2-5): DGGITQSPKYLFRKEGQNVTLSCEQNLNHDAMYWYRQDPGQGLRLIYYSQIVNDFQKGDIAEGYSVSREKKESFPLTVTSAQKNPTAFYLCASSRLAGGVETQYFGPGTRLLVL.

The chain links TRBV7-8 to TRBJ2-3; TRBD2 matches at 9 bases. Germline CDR1 reads SGHVS; CDR2 reads FQNEAQ. V lost 2 bases, J lost 0 bases, and 15 bases stayed unmatched. This CDR3 region has 20 residues. CDR3 in DNA: TGTGCCAGCAGCTTACTCCACTTCGCTCTAGCGGGGACTAGCACAGATACGCAGTATTTT. Amino acids: CASSLLHFALAGTSTDTQYF.

This chain joins TRBV28 and TRBJ1-4; tentatively, D is TRBD1 (6 bases). The CDR3 consists of 16 residues. Between the trimmed V and J ends, which lost 5 bases and 8 bases, there was a span of 21 bases. Germline CDR1 MDHEN, CDR2 SYDVKM. The CDR3 DNA sequence: TGTGCCAGCAGTCCACTCTATTTGAGGGGGAAGGAAAAACTGTTTTTT. Amino acids: CASSPLYLRGKEKLFF. Full variable domain (remainder filled in from reference TRBV28 and TRBJ1-4): DVKVTQSSRYLVKRTGEKVFLECVQDMDHENMFWYRQDPGLGLRLIYFSYDVKMKEKGDIPEGYSVSREKKERFSLILESASTNQTSMYLCASSPLYLRGKEKLFFGSGTQLSVL.

J is TRBJ2-7 and V is TRBV6-1, with D possibly matching TRBD1 (5 bases). Trimming left V 2 bases short and J 3 bases short, with 11 bases between. The CDR3 contains 14 residues. Looked up from germline, CDR1 is MNHNS and CDR2 is SASEGT. In nucleotides, the CDR3 is TGTGCCAGCAGTGAACGGAAGGGGAACTACGAGCAGTACTTC. Its protein product is CASSERKGNYEQYF.

The CDR3 region is CASSNPGLRNEQFF. The CDR3 DNA follows: TGTGCCAGCAGTAACCCGGGGTTGCGAAATGAGCAGTTCTTC. This chain connects TRBV2 to TRBJ2-1, with D perhaps matching TRBD2 (5 bases). Germline V lookup: CDR1 SNHLY, CDR2 FYNNEI. The CDR3 spans 14 residues. The V end lost 5 bases, the J end lost 7 bases, and 15 bases lay between the germline ends.

The genes are TRBV18 and TRBJ2-1, with unresolved D. V dropped 4 bases and J dropped 0 bases, with 16 bases sitting between them. In germline, CDR1 is KGHSH, CDR2 LQKENI. The CDR3 covers 17 residues. The CDR3 nucleotides read TGTGCCAGCTCACGGGTTGAAGTACAGAACTCCTACAATGAGCAGTTCTTC. Its protein is CASSRVEVQNSYNEQFF. Looking up the rest from reference TRBV18 and TRBJ2-1 gives the full variable domain: NAGVMQNPRHLVRRRGQEARLRCSPMKGHSHVYWYRQLPEEGLKFMVYLQKENIIDESGMPKERFSAEFPKEGPSILRIQQVVRGDSAAYFCASSRVEVQNSYNEQFFGPGTRLTVL.

V and J are TRBV10-3 and TRBJ2-7; 13 bases match TRBD2. With 7 bases clipped from V and 2 bases from J, the junction kept 5 bases outside the gene matches. This CDR3 contains 15 residues. Per the germline V gene, CDR1 is ENHRY and CDR2 is SYGVKD. CDR3 coding DNA: TGTGCCATCAAAGGGGGACTAGCGGGGACCTACGAGCAGTACTTC. Translation gives CAIKGGLAGTYEQYF.

For this clone: This sample also contains other DNA sequences that code for the same CDR3. CDR3 region: CASSLGLAGTTDTQYF. For the CDR3, the DNA is TGCGCCAGCAGCTTGGGGCTAGCGGGGACGACAGATACGCAGTATTTT. This chain links TRBV5-1 with TRBJ2-3; 9 nucleotides agree with TRBD2. The length of the CDR3 is 16 residues. V trimming: 0 bases; J trimming: 3 bases; junction bases outside the gene matches: 5. Germline V lookup: CDR1 SGHRS, CDR2 YFSETQ.

A few counts support this clone. The rearrangement joins TRBV5-1 to TRBJ2-5, with 10 nucleotides matching TRBD2. The DNA matches TRBJ2-7 better at its end, which makes the J call doubtful. Germline CDR1 SGHRS, CDR2 YFSETQ. CDR3 size: 16 residues. Written as DNA, the CDR3 is TGCGCCAGCAGCTTGTACCAGCGGGAGGGACCCCTCGAGCAGTACTTC. It translates to CASSLYQREGPLEQYF.

This chain uses TRBV21-1 with TRBJ1-1; the table's TRBD1 call for D was not verified on the DNA. TRBV21-1 is a recognized pseudogene. The CDR3 covers 19 residues. As DNA, the CDR3 is TGTGCCAGCAGCAAAGCGCGGGGGGTGGGACAGGGTGTGAACACTGAAGCTTTCTTT. It yields the protein CASSKARGVGQGVNTEAFF.

The rearrangement uses TRBV5-1 and TRBJ2-5; a possible D gene is TRBD2 (5 bases). In germline, CDR1 is SGHRS, CDR2 YFSETQ. Trimming took 4 bases from V and 8 from J, leaving 15 bases between them. The CDR3 loop spans 13 amino acids. CDR3 in amino acids: CASSVDRESTQYF. The DNA of the CDR3 is TGCGCCAGCAGCGTGGACCGGGAATCTACCCAGTACTTC.

This clone was found once. The chain is built from TRBV30 and TRBJ2-5, with D possibly TRBD2 on 6 matching bases. Germline lookup yields CDR1 GTSNPN and CDR2 SVGIG (reference sequence). The V end lost 2 bases, the J end lost 4 bases, and 20 bases lay between the germline ends. CDR3 length: 16 amino acids. The DNA for the CDR3 is TGTGCCTGGAGTTGGGGGGAGTGGCTGTTAGGAGAGACCCAGTACTTC. Its translation: CAWSWGEWLLGETQYF.

The chain combines TRBV5-1 with TRBJ2-2; 8 positions match TRBD1. There are 13 residues in the CDR3. Looked up from germline, CDR1 is SGHRS and CDR2 is YFSETQ. V dropped 8 bases and J dropped 5; count of bases not matched to a gene: 5. CDR3 sequence reads: CASAGQETGELFF. DNA for the CDR3: TGCGCCAGTGCGGGACAGGAAACCGGGGAGCTGTTTTTT.

This clone appeared once. The chain's CDR3 is CASSLGKRTSGDSYNEQFF. DNA of the CDR3: TGTGCCAGCAGCTTAGGTAAAAGGACTAGCGGGGACTCTTACAATGAGCAGTTCTTC. The genes are TRBV7-9 and TRBJ2-1, with TRBD2 identical over 12 bases. Trimming removed 1 base from V and 4 bases from J; junction bases left unmatched: 11. This CDR3 has 19 residues. Germline V CDR1 and CDR2: SEHNR, FQNEAQ (reference sequence).

This clone was seen a single time. The chain joins TRBV27 to TRBJ1-5; 8 positions agree with TRBD1. This CDR3 contains 14 residues. Looked up from germline, CDR1 is MNHEY and CDR2 is SMNVEV (reference sequence). The V gene end was trimmed by 5 bases and the J gene end by 4 bases; junction bases not matched to a gene: 4. CDR3 DNA sequence: TGTGCCAGCAGTCTACAGGGGGAAAATCAGCCCCAGCATTTT. Its protein product is CASSLQGENQPQHF.

This clone was observed a single time. The chain recombines TRBV5-4 with TRBJ2-7; 7 nucleotides align to TRBD2. The CDR3 loop spans 15 amino acids. The junction had 5 bases not matched to a gene; V was cut back by 0 bases and J by 2 bases. Germline assignment: CDR1 SGHNT and CDR2 YYREEE (reference sequence). The CDR3 DNA is TGTGCCAGCAGCTTGGATCTAGCGGAGGCCTACGAGCAGTACTTC. This codes for CASSLDLAEAYEQYF.

The chain has TRBV5-1 and TRBJ2-3; D uncertain. CDR1 and CDR2 (germline): SGHRS, YFSETQ. Trimming pared 1 base from V and 0 bases from J, leaving 9 bases between. The CDR3 spans 15 residues. CDR3 region: CASSLTWSSTDTQYF. CDR3 DNA: TGCGCCAGCAGCTTGACTTGGTCTAGCACAGATACGCAGTATTTT.

The chain combines TRBV14 with TRBJ1-3; 8 nucleotides agree with TRBD1. Trimming took 4 bases from V and 5 from J; bases not matched to a gene: 10. The length of the CDR3 is 16 residues. Germline CDR1 is SGHDN and CDR2 is FVKESK. CDR3 in DNA: TGTGCCAGCAGCCGGGGGGGACAGGTCGCAAGAAACACCATATATTTT. As protein: CASSRGGQVARNTIYF.

The J gene is TRBJ1-3, the V gene TRBV10-3; D is unclear. There are 13 residues in the CDR3. Germline V gives CDR1 ENHRY, CDR2 SYGVKD. The V end lost 5 bases, the J end lost 0 bases, and 5 bases lay between the germline ends. The CDR3 protein is CAISSSSGNTIYF. The CDR3 bases are TGTGCCATCAGTTCCTCCTCTGGAAACACCATATATTTT.

The V gene is TRBV19, the J gene TRBJ2-2, with D unclear. The CDR3 loop spans 15 amino acids. Trimming pared 5 bases from V and 0 bases from J, leaving 10 bases between. Germline CDR1 is LNHDA and CDR2 is SQIVND (reference sequence). The CDR3 DNA is TGTGCCAGTAGTGGGCACTTAGCGAACACCGGGGAGCTGTTTTTT. This encodes CASSGHLANTGELFF. Looking up the rest from reference TRBV19 and TRBJ2-2 gives the full variable domain: DGGITQSPKYLFRKEGQNVTLSCEQNLNHDAMYWYRQDPGQGLRLIYYSQIVNDFQKGDIAEGYSVSREKKESFPLTVTSAQKNPTAFYLCASSGHLANTGELFFGEGSRLTVL.

The gene calls are TRBV30 and TRBJ2-2; 10 bases line up with TRBD2. The CDR3 sequence is 17 residues long. After removal of 0 bases from V and 5 bases from J, the junction contained 9 bases not matched to a gene. Germline CDR1 and CDR2: GTSNPN and SVGIG (reference sequence). The CDR3 sequence is CAWSVPLAGAYTGELFF. CDR3 in DNA: TGTGCCTGGAGTGTACCCCTAGCGGGAGCCTATACCGGGGAGCTGTTTTTT.

This sequence joins TRBV4-3 and TRBJ2-5; 9 bases line up with TRBD1. Looked up from germline, CDR1 is LGHNA and CDR2 is YSLEER. V lost 1 base to trimming and J lost 3 bases; unmatched junction nucleotides: 6. This CDR3 contains 16 residues. The CDR3 nucleotides read TGCGCCAGCAGCCAAGCTCGGGGACAGGGTAAAGAGACCCAGTACTTC. Its protein is CASSQARGQGKETQYF.

V and J are TRBV6-5 and TRBJ2-7, with a weak D call TRBD2 (6 bases). The V end lost 0 bases, the J end lost 8 bases, and 11 bases lay between the germline ends. This CDR3 is 13 amino acids long. CDR1 is MNHEY and CDR2 is SVGAGI in the germline V gene. CDR3 sequence reads: CASSYSMAGQQYF. CDR3 DNA: TGTGCCAGCAGTTACTCGATGGCGGGGCAGCAGTACTTC.

V is TRBV27 and J is TRBJ2-7; TRBD1 matches at 9 bases. V lost 8 bases, J lost 1 base, and 6 bases stayed unmatched. CDR3 length: 14 residues. The germline V gene has CDR1 MNHEY and CDR2 SMNVEV (reference sequence). This chain's CDR3 is CASRDRDLSYEQYF. CDR3 nucleotide sequence: TGTGCCAGCCGGGACAGGGACCTATCCTACGAGCAGTACTTC.

The chain joins TRBV10-2 to TRBJ1-2; D possibly corresponds to TRBD1 (6 bases). The CDR3 covers 13 residues. Germline V gives CDR1 WSHSY, CDR2 SAAADI. Deletions cut 8 bases from V and 2 bases from J, with 12 bases between. CDR3 sequence: CASGRDINYGYTF. The CDR3 nucleotides are TGCGCCAGCGGCCGGGACATCAACTATGGCTACACCTTC.

V and J are TRBV2 and TRBJ1-4; tentative D call: TRBD1 (5 bases). V was pared by 4 bases and J by 7 bases, with 10 bases between. The germline gives CDR1 SNHLY, CDR2 FYNNEI. The CDR3 contains 13 residues. This CDR3 is CASSVRVTEKLFF. In DNA, the CDR3 is TGTGCCAGCAGTGTCAGGGTTACTGAAAAACTGTTTTTT.

The V and J genes are TRBV2 and TRBJ1-6; the match to TRBD1 covers 9 bases. Germline V gives CDR1 SNHLY, CDR2 FYNNEI. The CDR3 covers 15 residues. The V and J ends lost 4 bases and 9 bases, in that order; junction bases with no gene match: 7. The DNA of the CDR3 is TGTGCCAGCAGTGGGAGGGACAGGGTAATTTCACCCCTCCACTTT. Its protein product is CASSGRDRVISPLHF.

The gene calls are TRBV28 and TRBJ2-1; 7 positions match TRBD2. Germline CDR1 and CDR2: MDHEN and SYDVKM. Trimming cost V 6 bases and J 5 bases; bases outside gene matches: 10. The length of the CDR3 is 15 residues. The CDR3 nucleotides read TGTGCCAGCAGCTCATTAGCGGGCAAGCACAATGAGCAGTTCTTC. It specifies CASSSLAGKHNEQFF.

V is TRBV5-1 and J is TRBJ2-1; D perhaps matches TRBD1 (5 bases). Germline-derived CDR1 and CDR2 are SGHRS and YFSETQ. This CDR3 region has 14 residues. Trimming stripped 4 bases from V and 4 bases from J, with 12 bases between. The CDR3 loop is CASSRFDSYNEQFF. The CDR3 nucleotides are TGCGCCAGCAGCCGGTTCGACAGTTACAATGAGCAGTTCTTC.

CDR3 protein: CASSVGTPTSGEGHEQYF. CDR3 DNA: TGTGCCAGCAGCGTAGGGACCCCAACTAGCGGCGAGGGGCACGAGCAGTACTTC. The J gene is TRBJ2-7, the V gene TRBV9; the match to TRBD2 covers 8 bases. Germline loops: CDR1 SGDLS, CDR2 YYNGEE. This CDR3 has 18 amino acids. After removal of 0 bases from V and 5 bases from J, the junction contained 16 bases not matched to a gene.